The present TCR beta chain was sequenced within a study of T cell responses to AZD1222 COVID-19 vaccine. In the case of this clone: The antigen is unknown.

Overall study findings and caveats: White British people made up most donors, females outnumbered males, and clonal diversity was possibly underestimated. Mapped onto spike, vaccine-associated CD4 TCRs spanned it and were dominant at 160-218 and 743-854.

Here immunoSEQ multiplex PCR was the method, and the copy in TCRdb shows in-frame clones only, minus some. The sample comprises 250,000 or so clones, more than 85% of which are singletons, and less than 0.6% rests with the top ten. CDR1 and CDR2 (germline): MDHEN, SYDVKM. The V gene end was trimmed by 4 bases and the J gene end by 1 base; junction bases not matched to a gene: 5. The CDR3 contains 16 residues. The input for sequencing was peripheral blood, taken on day 0 of AZD1222 vaccination. The chain employs TRBV28 and TRBJ2-7; 12 bases map to TRBD2. This clonotype was obtained from an adult in good health. CDR3 sequence reads: CASSSSGRAASYEQYF. CDR3 coding DNA: TGTGCCAGCAGTTCTAGCGGGAGGGCCGCGTCCTACGAGCAGTACTTC. Filled out from reference TRBV28 and TRBJ2-7, the complete variable domain reads DVKVTQSSRYLVKRTGEKVFLECVQDMDHENMFWYRQDPGLGLRLIYFSYDVKMKEKGDIPEGYSVSREKKERFSLILESASTNQTSMYLCASSSSGRAASYEQYFGPGTRLTVT.